This T cell receptor beta chain emerged from a study of CD8 T cells in Susac syndrome (dated by TCRdb to about 2019). General notes on the study: Repertoire sequencing was used to test whether CD8+ T cell activation and differentiation in Susac syndrome was antigen driven. Overall results and qualifications from the work: The number of individuals in the TCR sequencing and HLA analysis was acknowledged as relatively small.

RNA was extracted with the RNeasy kit and roughly 0.5 to 1 ug was reverse transcribed using random hexamers. The immunoSEQ multiplex PCR assay, which covers 54 Vbeta and 13 Jbeta segments, was used to amplify TCR beta CDR3 regions. PCR amplification bias was corrected using a synthetic template baseline for primer optimization and computational correction. From the authors' description of their analysis: Reads were assigned to V, D and J genes according to IMGT and analyzed in immunoSEQ Analyzer, with only productive sequences retained. Clonality was computed as one minus Shannon entropy normalized by log2 of the number of productive unique sequences. For each patient and control, public and private clones were evaluated within the 100 most prevalent clones. A clone was defined as Susac-specific if it was absent from the healthy and MS cohorts, from about 1,100 published viral clones and from other ImmuneACCESS disease sequences. The raw public reads went through TCRdb reprocessing: fastp at Q25, MiXCR clone calling, in-frame beta chains kept. One record per CDR3 amino acid sequence lists the most common genes and DNA. It is TCRdb's table, rather than the study itself, that gives the V and J calls and clone size. In all, the sample holds 200,000 or so distinct CDR3 sequences, and nearly 95% of those were seen once. The ten largest clones take up 0.093% of the sample.

High-throughput TCR beta sequencing profiled peripheral blood CD8+ and CD4+ T cells from healthy donors, Susac syndrome patients and multiple sclerosis patients. The multiple sclerosis controls were treatment-naive patients whose relapsing-remitting disease, either stable or active, fulfilled the revised McDonald criteria. Bulk CD8+ and CD4+ T cells were purified by magnetic negative isolation, whereas CD8+ TEMRA cells were enriched by FACS. Blood was drawn into EDTA tubes, processed within 24 hours, and PBMCs were isolated by density gradient centrifugation. PBMCs intended for TCR sequencing were frozen in liquid nitrogen and were later thawed in a 37 degrees C water bath. Purity of sorted or isolated CD4+, CD8+ and CD8+ TEMRA cells was at least 90%. The CDR3, cysteine through phenylalanine, is 12 amino acids long. The CDR3 DNA has 36 bases and is translated from base 1. The junction shows trimming of 3 bases on V and 5 bases on J, plus 10 bases between the germline ends. CDR1 DFQATT and CDR2 SNEGSKA are derived from the germline V gene (reference sequence).

In regard to this clonotype: Its antigen remains undetermined. Base-call qualities are not available, and no considerably larger clone is one nucleotide away.

Sequenced input: CD4+ T cells from PBMCs. The V and J segments used are TRBV20-1 and TRBJ2-5; the D gene is perhaps TRBD1, from 6 matching bases. The sequence derives from a human donor with multiple sclerosis. The CDR3 corresponds to CSASRTVETQYF. The DNA sequence is as follows: TGCAGTGCTAGTAGGACAGTGGAGACCCAGTACTTC.